This TCR beta chain derives from a study of blood T cell repertoires in COVID-19. The V end was cut by 3 bases, the J end by 1 base, with 12 bases between. CDR1 is DFQATT and CDR2 is SNEGSKA in the germline V gene (reference sequence). The CDR3 extends over 14 amino acids. Some clones are missing from TCRdb's copy, which holds only in-frame ones; the method was immunoSEQ multiplex PCR. The repertoire holds 95,000 to 150,000 clones, with 79% as singletons. The V call is TRBV20-1, the J call TRBJ1-1; D may be TRBD1 (5 bases). Sequences were obtained from peripheral blood. The TCR originated in a man aged 40-49 years with active or convalescent COVID-19. DNA of the CDR3: TGCAGTGCTAGTAGGAGCCAGGGGAACACTGAAGCTTTCTTT. Amino acid sequence: CSASRSQGNTEAFF.